Below are 13 T cell receptor beta chains sequenced from a single sample in a study of cytomegalovirus exposure and HLA in healthy donors. The study ran its PCR with 60 Vbeta and 13 Jbeta primers. Measured with immunoSEQ multiplex PCR; TCRdb has only the in-frame clones, and not every one. This sample contains about 41,000 clones. Material: PBMCs. These receptors all come from a man younger than 45 in good health and CMV-seronegative.

This rearrangement joins TRBV28 to TRBJ2-7; the D gene is possibly TRBD2 (5 bases). Germline V gene lookup returns CDR1 MDHEN and CDR2 SYDVKM. Between the trimmed V and J ends, which lost 6 bases and 4 bases, there was a span of 7 bases. This CDR3 is 11 amino acids long. Here the CDR3 DNA reads TGTGCCAGCAGAAGCGGTTACGAGCAGTACTTC. Its protein is CASRSGYEQYF.

CDR3 bases: TGTGCCAGCAGCGCTACTAGCGGGGGGACCTACGAGCAGTACTTC. Protein sequence: CASSATSGGTYEQYF. The rearrangement links TRBV5-4 to TRBJ2-7, with 12 bases aligning to TRBD2. Germline lookup yields CDR1 SGHNT and CDR2 YYREEE (reference sequence). The CDR3 is 15 residues long. Unmatched junction bases numbered 4, after V lost 4 bases and J lost 2 bases.

The chain uses TRBV5-1 and TRBJ2-1; maybe TRBD2 (5 bases). Germline V gene sequence: CDR1 SGHRS, CDR2 YFSETQ. With 0 bases removed from V and 5 bases from J, the gap between germline ends came to 9 bases. This CDR3 contains 14 residues. CDR3 residues: CASSLDGKNNEQFF. The CDR3 bases are TGCGCCAGCAGCTTGGACGGGAAGAACAATGAGCAGTTCTTC.

Details on this clone: Other DNA sequences from this sample encode an identical CDR3 as well. The rearrangement uses TRBV2 and TRBJ1-5, with D possibly matching TRBD1 (5 bases). Germline V gives CDR1 SNHLY, CDR2 FYNNEI. The CDR3 is 18 residues long. Trimming removed 4 bases from V and 2 bases from J, with 21 bases in between. As DNA, the CDR3 is TGTGCCAGCAGTGGGATGTCACTGGGACTCCGTGGCAATCAGCCCCAGCATTTT. As protein: CASSGMSLGLRGNQPQHF.

The chain combines TRBV4-3 with TRBJ1-4, with TRBD1 matching 7 bases. J gave up 5 bases and V 3 bases, and 9 bases lay outside the gene matches. There are 16 residues in the CDR3. CDR1 is LGHNA, CDR2 YSLEER, per germline. The CDR3 sequence is CASSQNRGEGNEKLFF. For the CDR3, the DNA is TGCGCCAGCAGCCAGAACAGGGGCGAGGGCAATGAAAAACTGTTTTTT.

V gene TRBV21-1 combines with J gene TRBJ1-5; TRBD1, as called in the table, went unchecked against the DNA. TRBV21-1 is listed as a pseudogene. The CDR3 has 16 amino acids. The CDR3, as DNA: TGTGCCAGCAGCAAAGCAGGACAGGGTGTATGTCAGCCCCAGCATTTT. This translates into CASSKAGQGVCQPQHF.

The chain has TRBV6-5 and TRBJ1-6, with a tentative D call TRBD1 (6 bases). The CDR3 has 16 residues. The germline V gene has CDR1 MNHEY and CDR2 SVGAGI. Deletions cut 2 bases from V and 4 bases from J, with 12 bases between. The CDR3 is CASSYGRGAYNSPLHF. Written as DNA, the CDR3 is TGTGCCAGCAGTTACGGCAGGGGCGCGTATAATTCACCCCTCCACTTT.

The rearrangement joins TRBV7-9 to TRBJ1-1; the D is unclear. Germline V gene data show CDR1 as SEHNR and CDR2 as FQNEAQ (reference sequence). The CDR3 extends over 14 amino acids. V lost 5 bases to trimming and J lost 4 bases, with 14 bases between them. The CDR3 region is CASSASIRGTEAFF. Here the CDR3 DNA reads TGTGCCAGCAGCGCCAGTATTCGGGGCACTGAAGCTTTCTTT.

The chain uses TRBV5-1 and TRBJ2-3, with D perhaps TRBD1 (5 bases). Germline V lookup: CDR1 SGHRS, CDR2 YFSETQ. This CDR3 is 13 amino acids long. The V gene lost 2 bases and the J gene lost 4 bases, with 8 bases spanning the gap. Here the CDR3 DNA reads TGCGCCAGCAGCTTCGTCAGGGCAGATACGCAGTATTTT. The encoded protein is CASSFVRADTQYF.

CDR3 bases: TGTGCCTGGAAGATACCAGGCCCAGGGGACTATGGCTACACCTTC. Its protein product is CAWKIPGPGDYGYTF. The chain carries TRBV30 and TRBJ1-2; D possibly corresponds to TRBD1 (6 bases). CDR3 size: 15 residues. The germline gives CDR1 GTSNPN, CDR2 SVGIG (reference sequence). The germline V and J ends were trimmed by 4 bases and 3 bases, with 18 bases remaining between them.

The rearrangement uses TRBV27 and TRBJ1-2, with 8 nucleotides matching TRBD1. V dropped 6 bases and J dropped 8; count of bases not matched to a gene: 14. Germline CDR1 is MNHEY and CDR2 is SMNVEV (reference sequence). This CDR3 spans 15 amino acids. The CDR3 DNA is TGTGCCAGCAGCCTCGCCTCCGGGACAGGCCACGGCTACACCTTC. It codes for CASSLASGTGHGYTF.

The chain recombines TRBV29-1 with TRBJ2-1; a possible D gene is TRBD1 (5 bases). The CDR3 covers 13 residues. V lost 7 bases and J 7 bases, leaving 17 bases between the germline ends. Germline values: CDR1 SQVTM, CDR2 ANQGSEA. CDR3 region: CSGTEQGRNEQFF. The DNA for the CDR3 is TGCAGCGGGACGGAGCAGGGAAGGAATGAGCAGTTCTTC.

About this clone: This specimen includes other DNA sequences encoding the same CDR3. The CDR3 DNA reads as TGTGCCTGGAGTGTATTTGGACAATGGAACACTGAAGCTTTCTTT. Residues: CAWSVFGQWNTEAFF. The V and J genes are TRBV30 and TRBJ1-1; TRBD1 might be the D (5 bases). Trimming shortened V by 0 bases and J by 1 base, and 12 bases separated the two germline ends. The CDR3 is 15 amino acids. The germline V gene has CDR1 GTSNPN and CDR2 SVGIG (reference sequence).